The source of this T cell receptor beta chain is a study of cytomegalovirus exposure and HLA in healthy donors. Study-level background: An earlier analysis found some 100 million unique TCR beta sequences from about 190 million T cells. The study, taken as a whole, reports: A previous analysis found most TCR beta V segments productive roughly 87% or roughly 30% of the time. Later analysis identified several of the most significant clusters that appeared linked to common viral pathogens.

CDR3 size: 15 residues. Germline V gene lookup returns CDR1 MDHEN and CDR2 SYDVKM. Between the trimmed V and J ends, which lost 11 bases and 1 base, there was a span of 18 bases. Remarks on this clone: Its target is not known.

Primers: 60 Vbeta forward and 13 Jbeta reverse. Generated by immunoSEQ multiplex PCR, the TCRdb table keeps only in-frame clones and is missing some. The sample carries 110,000 to 150,000 clones, 80% recorded once. Source material: PBMCs. The sequence was collected from a man aged 35-49 years in good health and CMV-seronegative. The rearrangement uses TRBV28 and TRBJ1-3; D may be TRBD1 (5 bases). The CDR3 DNA is TGTGCCGGCACCCGCTCTCCAGGGTCTGGAAACACCATATATTTT. Protein sequence: CAGTRSPGSGNTIYF.